The T cell receptor (beta chain) under discussion was sequenced for a study of shared clonotypes between healthy human individuals. Study findings and constraints: Few donors limited the genetic and exposure-history diversity represented.

The sample holds a few counts of this clone. Its antigen is not known. The input for sorted-subset replicate PCRs was around 210 ng DNA, 30,000 or so T cell genomes. Generated by immunoSEQ multiplex PCR, the TCRdb table keeps only in-frame clones and is missing some. In the table there are about 1.1 million clones, roughly 80% of which are singletons. This CDR3 spans 15 amino acids. The germline V gene encodes CDR1 SGHAT and CDR2 FQNNGV. V gave up 6 bases and J gave up 4 bases; unmatched junction bases: 9. The sample taken for sequencing was memory CD4+ T cells from PBMCs. Subset: CD45RA-negative fraction. The TCR comes from a man younger than 30 in good health. Some clones in this sample may be carry-over from other donors' samples. V and J are TRBV11-2 and TRBJ2-1, with 7 bases lining up with TRBD2. CDR3 DNA: TGTGCCAGCAGACCAGGCCTAGCGGTATACAATGAGCAGTTCTTC. It is translated as CASRPGLAVYNEQFF.